This T cell receptor (beta chain) was documented in a study of blood T cell repertoires in COVID-19. The CDR3 consists of 12 residues. Germline V gene lookup returns CDR1 LNHDA and CDR2 SQIVND (reference sequence). The germline V and J ends were trimmed by 8 bases and 10 bases, with 17 bases remaining between them. TCRdb's table, derived via immunoSEQ multiplex PCR, lists solely in-frame clones and lacks some. The sample holds some 87,000 clones, 70% to 90% seen once. The chain uses TRBV19 and TRBJ1-1; D not certain. Sequenced input: peripheral blood. The clonotype was recovered from a human donor with COVID-19, enrolled during active disease. The donor label of this sample is uncertain. CDR3 nucleotide sequence: TGTGCCAGTGGTACTTCGGGGAGGACAGCTTTCTTT. This codes for CASGTSGRTAFF.